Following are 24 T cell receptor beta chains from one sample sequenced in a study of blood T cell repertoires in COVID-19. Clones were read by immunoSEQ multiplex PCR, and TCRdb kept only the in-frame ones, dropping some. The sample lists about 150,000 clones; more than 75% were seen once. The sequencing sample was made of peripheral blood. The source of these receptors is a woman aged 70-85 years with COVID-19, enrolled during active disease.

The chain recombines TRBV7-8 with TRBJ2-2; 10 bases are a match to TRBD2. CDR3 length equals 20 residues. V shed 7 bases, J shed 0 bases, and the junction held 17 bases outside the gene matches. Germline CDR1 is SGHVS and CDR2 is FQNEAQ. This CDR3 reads CASNPLRGLAAFANTGELFF. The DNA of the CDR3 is TGTGCCAGCAACCCATTGCGAGGACTAGCGGCGTTCGCGAACACCGGGGAGCTGTTTTTT.

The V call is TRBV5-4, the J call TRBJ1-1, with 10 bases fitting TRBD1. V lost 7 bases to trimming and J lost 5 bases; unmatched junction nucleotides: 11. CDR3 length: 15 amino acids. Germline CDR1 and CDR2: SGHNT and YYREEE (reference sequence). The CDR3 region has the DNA TGTGCCAGCGAGCGACAGGGGGCGCTTGGGACTGAAGCTTTCTTT. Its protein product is CASERQGALGTEAFF.

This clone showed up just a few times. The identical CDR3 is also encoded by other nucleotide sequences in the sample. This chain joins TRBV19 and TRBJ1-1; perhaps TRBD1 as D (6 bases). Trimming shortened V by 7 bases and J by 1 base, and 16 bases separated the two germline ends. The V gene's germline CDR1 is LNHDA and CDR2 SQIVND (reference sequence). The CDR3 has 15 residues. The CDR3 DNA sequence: TGTGCCAGTACCCCCCCGGGGGGCTCGAACACTGAAGCTTTCTTT. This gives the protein CASTPPGGSNTEAFF.

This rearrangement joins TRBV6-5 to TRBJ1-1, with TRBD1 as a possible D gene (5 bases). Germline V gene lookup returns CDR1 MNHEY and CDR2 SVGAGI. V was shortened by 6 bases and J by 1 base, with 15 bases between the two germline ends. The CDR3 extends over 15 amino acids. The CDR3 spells CASRPPRGGNTEAFF. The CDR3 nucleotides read TGTGCCAGCAGGCCACCCCGGGGGGGGAACACTGAAGCTTTCTTT.

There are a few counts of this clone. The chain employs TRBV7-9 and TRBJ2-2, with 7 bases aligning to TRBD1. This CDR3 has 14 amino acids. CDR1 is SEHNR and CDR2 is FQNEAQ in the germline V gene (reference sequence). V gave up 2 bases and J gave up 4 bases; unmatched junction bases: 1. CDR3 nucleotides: TGTGCCAGCAGCTTAAGACAGGGCACCGGGGAGCTGTTTTTT. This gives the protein CASSLRQGTGELFF.

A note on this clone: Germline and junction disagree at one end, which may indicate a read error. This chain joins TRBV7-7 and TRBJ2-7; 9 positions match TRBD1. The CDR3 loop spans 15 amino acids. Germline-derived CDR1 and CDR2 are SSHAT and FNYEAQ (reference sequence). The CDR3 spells CASSLGTGPSYEQYF. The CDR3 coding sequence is TGTGCTAGCAGCTTAGGGACAGGGCCTTCCTACGAGCAGTACTTC.

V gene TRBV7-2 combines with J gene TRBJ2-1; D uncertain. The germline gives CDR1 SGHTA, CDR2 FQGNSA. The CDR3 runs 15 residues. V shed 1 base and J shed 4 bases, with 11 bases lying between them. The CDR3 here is CASSLGFGGYNEQFF. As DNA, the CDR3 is TGTGCCAGCAGCTTAGGTTTCGGCGGTTACAATGAGCAGTTCTTC.

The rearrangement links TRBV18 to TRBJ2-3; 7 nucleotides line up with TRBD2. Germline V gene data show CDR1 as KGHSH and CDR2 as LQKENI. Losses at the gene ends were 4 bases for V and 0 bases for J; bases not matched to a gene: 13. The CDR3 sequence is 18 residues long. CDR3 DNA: TGTGCCAGCTCACTATTAGCGGGCACGAGTTCTAGCACAGATACGCAGTATTTT. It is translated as CASSLLAGTSSSTDTQYF.

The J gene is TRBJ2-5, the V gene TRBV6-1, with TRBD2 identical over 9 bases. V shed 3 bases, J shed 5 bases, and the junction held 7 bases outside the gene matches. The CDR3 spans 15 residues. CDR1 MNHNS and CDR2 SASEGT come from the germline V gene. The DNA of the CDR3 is TGTGCCAGCAGTGATGAGGCGGGGGGGCCGGAGACCCAGTACTTC. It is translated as CASSDEAGGPETQYF.

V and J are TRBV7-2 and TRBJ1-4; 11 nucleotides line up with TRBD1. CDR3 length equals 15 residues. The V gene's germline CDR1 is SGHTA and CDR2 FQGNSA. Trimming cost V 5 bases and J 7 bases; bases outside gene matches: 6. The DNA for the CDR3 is TGTGCCAGCAGCAAGGACAGGGGGCAAGGTGAAAAACTGTTTTTT. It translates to CASSKDRGQGEKLFF.

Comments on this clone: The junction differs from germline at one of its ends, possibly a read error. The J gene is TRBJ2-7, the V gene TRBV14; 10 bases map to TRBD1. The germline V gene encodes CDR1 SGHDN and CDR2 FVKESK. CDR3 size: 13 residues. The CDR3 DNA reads TGTGCCAGCAGCCAAGCGCCCGGGACAGGGGTGAACTTC. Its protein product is CASSQAPGTGVNF.

CDR3 DNA: TGTGCCAGCAGCCAAGTTGGCCAGGGGGCCTACGAGCAGTACTTC. Translation: CASSQVGQGAYEQYF. The chain is built from TRBV3-1 (or the pseudogene TRBV3-2) and TRBJ2-7; the match to TRBD1 covers 7 bases. The CDR3 contains 15 residues. V was clipped by 1 base and J by 2 bases; unmatched bases: 5. The germline gives CDR1 LGHDT, CDR2 YNNKEL (reference sequence).

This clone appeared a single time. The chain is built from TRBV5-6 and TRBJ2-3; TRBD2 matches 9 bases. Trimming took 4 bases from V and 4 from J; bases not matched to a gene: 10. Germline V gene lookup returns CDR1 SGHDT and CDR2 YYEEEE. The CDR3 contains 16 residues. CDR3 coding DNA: TGTGCCAGCAGCCTCCTGGCGGGAGGGGGGCCAGATACGCAGTATTTT. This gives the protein CASSLLAGGGPDTQYF.

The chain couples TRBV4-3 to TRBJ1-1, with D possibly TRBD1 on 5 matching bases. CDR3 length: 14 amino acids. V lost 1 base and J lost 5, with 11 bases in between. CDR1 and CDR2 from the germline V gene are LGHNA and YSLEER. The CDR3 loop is CASSQVGLGTEAFF. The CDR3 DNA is TGCGCCAGCAGCCAAGTGGGGCTAGGGACTGAAGCTTTCTTT.

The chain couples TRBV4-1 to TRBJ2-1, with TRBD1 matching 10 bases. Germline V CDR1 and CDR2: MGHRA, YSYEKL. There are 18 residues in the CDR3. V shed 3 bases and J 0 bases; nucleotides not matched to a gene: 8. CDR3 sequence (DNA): TGCGCCAGCAGCCACCGGGACAGGGGCATCGGCTCCTACAATGAGCAGTTCTTC. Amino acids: CASSHRDRGIGSYNEQFF.

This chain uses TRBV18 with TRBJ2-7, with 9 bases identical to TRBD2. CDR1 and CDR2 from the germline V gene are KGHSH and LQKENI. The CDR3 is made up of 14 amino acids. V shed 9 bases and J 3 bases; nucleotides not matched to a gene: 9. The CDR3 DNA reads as TGTGCCAGTGGCTCTAGCGGGGAGCGCTACGAGCAGTACTTC. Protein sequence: CASGSSGERYEQYF.

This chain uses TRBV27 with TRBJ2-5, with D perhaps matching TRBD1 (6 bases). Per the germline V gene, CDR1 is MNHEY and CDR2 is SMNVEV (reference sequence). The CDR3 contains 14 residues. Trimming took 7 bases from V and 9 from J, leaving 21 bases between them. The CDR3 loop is CASTKDSQLGAQYF. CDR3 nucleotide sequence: TGTGCCAGCACCAAGGACAGCCAATTAGGGGCCCAGTACTTC.

The CDR3 sequence: CASSVGGGAGANVLTF. CDR3 sequence (DNA): TGTGCCAGCAGCGTAGGTGGGGGCGCTGGGGCCAACGTCCTGACTTTC. The chain carries TRBV9 and TRBJ2-6; tentative D call: TRBD1 (6 bases). V lost 0 bases and J 2 bases, leaving 9 bases between the germline ends. CDR1 is SGDLS and CDR2 is YYNGEE in the germline V gene. The CDR3 has 16 residues. The complete variable domain, with remaining parts taken from reference TRBV9 and TRBJ2-6, reads DSGVTQTPKHLITATGQRVTLRCSPRSGDLSVYWYQQSLDQGLQFLIQYYNGEERAKGNILERFSAQQFPDLHSELNLSSLELGDSALYFCASSVGGGAGANVLTFGAGSRLTVL.

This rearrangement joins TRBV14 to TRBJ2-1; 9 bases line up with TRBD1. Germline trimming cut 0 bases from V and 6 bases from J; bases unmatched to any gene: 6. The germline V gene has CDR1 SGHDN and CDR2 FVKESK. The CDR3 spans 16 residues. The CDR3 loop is CASSQDSGTGLNEQFF. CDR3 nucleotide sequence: TGTGCCAGCAGCCAAGATTCCGGGACAGGGCTCAATGAGCAGTTCTTC.

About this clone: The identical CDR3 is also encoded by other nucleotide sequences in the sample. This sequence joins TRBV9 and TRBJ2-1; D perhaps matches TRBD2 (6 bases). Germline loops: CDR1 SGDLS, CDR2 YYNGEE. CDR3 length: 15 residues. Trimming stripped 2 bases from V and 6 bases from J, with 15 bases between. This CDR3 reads CASSVEGQGGNEQFF. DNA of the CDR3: TGTGCCAGCAGCGTGGAGGGGCAGGGAGGCAATGAGCAGTTCTTC.

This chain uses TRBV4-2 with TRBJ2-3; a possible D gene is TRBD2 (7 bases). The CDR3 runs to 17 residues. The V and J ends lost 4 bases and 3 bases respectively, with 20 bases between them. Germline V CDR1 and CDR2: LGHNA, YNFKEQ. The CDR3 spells CASSLSRGGGRTDTQYF. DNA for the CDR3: TGTGCCAGCAGCCTATCGAGGGGAGGGGGTAGGACAGATACGCAGTATTTT.

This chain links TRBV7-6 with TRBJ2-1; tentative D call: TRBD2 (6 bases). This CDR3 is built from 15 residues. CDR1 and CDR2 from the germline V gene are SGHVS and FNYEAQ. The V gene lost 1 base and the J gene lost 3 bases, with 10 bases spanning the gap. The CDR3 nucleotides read TGTGCCAGCAGCTTAGGGACTACGAGCTACAATGAGCAGTTCTTC. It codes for CASSLGTTSYNEQFF.

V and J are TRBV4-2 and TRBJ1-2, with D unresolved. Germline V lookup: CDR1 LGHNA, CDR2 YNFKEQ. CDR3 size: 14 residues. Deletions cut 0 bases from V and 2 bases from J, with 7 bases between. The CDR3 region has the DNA TGTGCCAGCAGCCAAGAATCACAGAACTATGGCTACACCTTC. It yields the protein CASSQESQNYGYTF.

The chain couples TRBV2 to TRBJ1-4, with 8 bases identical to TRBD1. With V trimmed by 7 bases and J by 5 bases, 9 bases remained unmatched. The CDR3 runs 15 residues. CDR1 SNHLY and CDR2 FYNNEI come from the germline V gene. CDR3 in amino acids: CASTRLRTGNEKLFF. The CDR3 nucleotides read TGTGCCAGCACTCGATTACGGACAGGGAATGAAAAACTGTTTTTT.